This TCR beta chain derives from a study of T cells in Graves' hyperthyroidism and ophthalmopathy. General study points: In blood, most of the thyroid clonotypes expanded above 0.001 were also present.

RNA transcripts provided the source from which TCR beta CDR3 regions were amplified. Initially, a first-round RT-PCR of the TCR CDR3 employed the HTBI primer set. MiXCR was run by TCRdb on the multiplex PCR reads, yielding one entry per CDR3 protein. Of about 280,000 distinct CDR3 sequences in the sample, around 25% were seen once. This clonotype was observed at least ten times. Its matching antigen is unknown. The CDR3 loop spans 16 amino acids. Germline V gene lookup returns CDR1 SGHAT and CDR2 FQNNGV. Trimming left V 1 base short and J 5 bases short, with 17 bases between. Sequenced input: blood. The chain is built from TRBV11-2 and TRBJ2-5, with D perhaps assigned TRBD1 or TRBD2 (6 bases each). This clonotype originated in a man aged 35-49 years with Graves' hyperthyroidism that later progressed to Graves' ophthalmopathy. The CDR3 reads CASSLGGHRGGETQYF. DNA for the CDR3: TGTGCCAGCAGCTTAGGGGGACACCGAGGGGGGGAGACCCAGTACTTC.